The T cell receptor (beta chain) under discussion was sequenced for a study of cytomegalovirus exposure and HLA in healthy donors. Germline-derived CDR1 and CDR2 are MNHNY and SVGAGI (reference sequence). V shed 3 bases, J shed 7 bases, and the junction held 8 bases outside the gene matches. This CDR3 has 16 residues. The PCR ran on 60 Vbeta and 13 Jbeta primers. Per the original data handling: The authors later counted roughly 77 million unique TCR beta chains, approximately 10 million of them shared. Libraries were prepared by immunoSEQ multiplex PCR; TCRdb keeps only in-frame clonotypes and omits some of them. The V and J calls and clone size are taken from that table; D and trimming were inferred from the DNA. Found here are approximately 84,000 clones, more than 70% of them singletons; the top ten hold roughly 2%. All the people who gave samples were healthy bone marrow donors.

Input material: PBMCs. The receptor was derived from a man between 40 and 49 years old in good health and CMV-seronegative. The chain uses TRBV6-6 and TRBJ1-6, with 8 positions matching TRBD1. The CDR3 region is CASSYSGGQGNSPLHF. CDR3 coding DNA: TGTGCCAGCAGTTATTCAGGGGGCCAGGGAAATTCACCCCTCCACTTT.